This entry is about one T cell receptor (beta chain). Its antigen is unidentified. Germline V gives CDR1 MNHNY, CDR2 SVGAGI (reference sequence). V was trimmed by 2 bases and J by 3 bases, leaving 16 bases between them. The CDR3 totals 16 residues. The data were taken from a study of cytomegalovirus exposure and HLA in healthy donors. Study-wide findings and caveats: Cytomegalovirus-associated TCR beta chains were listed, numbering some 180. In an earlier analysis, about 87% or about 30%: the productive usage of most TCR beta V segments.

Primers included in the PCR were 60 Vbeta and 13 Jbeta primers. Profiling relied on immunoSEQ multiplex PCR, and the TCRdb table lists in-frame clones only, not all of them. Of some 120,000 clones in the sample, around 77% are singletons; the top ten hold 1.2%. The chain is built from TRBV6-6 and TRBJ2-5, with D maybe TRBD1 (6 bases). What was sequenced was PBMCs. The TCR comes from a man aged 50 to 59 in good health and CMV-seronegative. CDR3 loop: CASSYGQIQGEETQYF. CDR3 in DNA: TGTGCCAGCAGTTACGGCCAAATACAGGGTGAAGAGACCCAGTACTTC.